This T cell receptor beta chain was identified during a study of radiation and T cells in renal cell carcinoma. Study summary: Nephrectomy followed 15 Gy stereotactic body radiation by 4 weeks. Whole-study results and caveats: Top tumor clonotypes rose in blood 2 weeks post-radiation, then contracted.

Documented time point: blood 2 weeks post-SBRT. The treatment: 15 Gy SBRT to primary tumor, nephrectomy 4 weeks later. The protocol was immunoSEQ multiplex PCR, while the TCRdb copy is restricted to in-frame clones and leaves out a portion. The sample includes 160,000 or so clones, 87% of them seen just once. On this clone: The antigen is undetermined.

CDR1 is LGHNT, CDR2 FRNRAP, per germline. CDR3 length equals 14 residues. The V end lost 5 bases, the J end lost 1 base, and 11 bases lay between the germline ends. The specimen comprised blood, sampled from a patient whose treatment included radiotherapy and nephrectomy. The receptor was derived from a woman aged 50 to 60 with renal cell carcinoma. The chain links TRBV12-5 to TRBJ2-5, with a tentative D call TRBD1 (5 bases). In nucleotides, the CDR3 is TGTGCTAGTGGTCGTCAGGGAATCCAAGAGACCCAGTACTTC. This translates into CASGRQGIQETQYF. The entire variable domain, with the rest obtained from reference TRBV12-5 and TRBJ2-5, is as follows: DARVTQTPRHKVTEMGQEVTMRCQPILGHNTVFWYRQTMMQGLELLAYFRNRAPLDDSGMPKDRFSAEMPDATLATLKIQPSEPRDSAVYFCASGRQGIQETQYFGPGTRLLVL.